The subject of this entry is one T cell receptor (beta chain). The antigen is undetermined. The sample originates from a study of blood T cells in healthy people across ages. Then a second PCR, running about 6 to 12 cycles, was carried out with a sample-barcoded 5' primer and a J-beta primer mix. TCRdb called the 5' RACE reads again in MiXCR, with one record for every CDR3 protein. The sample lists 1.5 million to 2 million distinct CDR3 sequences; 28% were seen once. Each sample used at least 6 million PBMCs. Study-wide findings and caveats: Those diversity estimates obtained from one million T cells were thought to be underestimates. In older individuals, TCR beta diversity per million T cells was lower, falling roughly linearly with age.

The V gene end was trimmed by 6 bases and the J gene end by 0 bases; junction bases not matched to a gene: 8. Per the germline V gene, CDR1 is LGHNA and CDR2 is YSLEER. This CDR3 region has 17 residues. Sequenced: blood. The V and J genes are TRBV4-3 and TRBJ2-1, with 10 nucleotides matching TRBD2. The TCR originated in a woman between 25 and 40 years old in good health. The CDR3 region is CASSSTSGPPSYNEQFF. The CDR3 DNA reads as TGCGCCAGCAGTTCGACTAGCGGGCCTCCCTCCTACAATGAGCAGTTCTTC.